The 16 T cell receptor beta chains given below trace back to one sample, sequenced in a study of blood T cell repertoires in COVID-19. TCRdb keeps only in-frame clones here, not all; method: immunoSEQ multiplex PCR. The table includes 190,000 or so clones, approximately 94% detected once. The specimen sequenced was peripheral blood. These receptors were collected from a man aged 30 to 45 with COVID-19, enrolled during active disease.

The V call is TRBV19, the J call TRBJ1-4; the match to TRBD1 covers 8 bases. Unmatched junction bases numbered 16, after V lost 3 bases and J lost 7 bases. Germline loops: CDR1 LNHDA, CDR2 SQIVND (reference sequence). This CDR3 spans 18 amino acids. CDR3 in amino acids: CASSMSPGGAKNGEKLFF. Here the CDR3 DNA reads TGTGCCAGTAGTATGTCCCCAGGGGGCGCGAAAAACGGTGAAAAACTGTTTTTT.

The V call is TRBV7-9, the J call TRBJ1-1, with D possibly being TRBD1 (6 bases). Per the germline V gene, CDR1 is SEHNR and CDR2 is FQNEAQ (reference sequence). The CDR3 is made up of 15 amino acids. The V and J ends lost 5 bases and 7 bases respectively, with 20 bases between them. The CDR3 nucleotides read TGTGCCAGCAGCCGAAGGGCCCCAGAACAGGGTGAAGCTTTCTTT. Translation: CASSRRAPEQGEAFF. The complete variable domain, with remaining parts taken from reference TRBV7-9 and TRBJ1-1, reads DTGVSQNPRHKITKRGQNVTFRCDPISEHNRLYWYRQTLGQGPEFLTYFQNEAQLEKSRLLSDRFSAERPKGSFSTLEIQRTEQGDSAMYLCASSRRAPEQGEAFFGQGTRLTVV.

The CDR3 DNA sequence: TGCGCCAGCAGCTTGCCTAGCGGTCGAGATACGCAGTATTTT. Translating gives CASSLPSGRDTQYF. This chain joins TRBV5-1 and TRBJ2-3; 7 bases match TRBD2. Germline CDR1 and CDR2: SGHRS and YFSETQ. J gave up 5 bases and V 1 base, and 4 bases lay outside the gene matches. The CDR3 contains 14 residues.

This clone showed up just once. This sequence joins TRBV7-2 and TRBJ2-5; 9 bases line up with TRBD2. This CDR3 region has 17 residues. CDR1 and CDR2 (germline): SGHTA, FQGNSA. V shed 1 base, J shed 4 bases, and the junction held 10 bases outside the gene matches. The CDR3 bases are TGTGCCAGCAGCTTAGGGTTCGCGGGGGGGCCGGGAGAGACCCAGTACTTC. Translation: CASSLGFAGGPGETQYF.

The V and J genes are TRBV7-9 and TRBJ1-2; the D is unclear. The ends were cut back, 4 bases at V and 2 bases at J, with 11 bases in the middle. Germline V CDR1 and CDR2: SEHNR, FQNEAQ (reference sequence). The CDR3 totals 14 residues. CDR3 coding DNA: TGTGCCAGCAGCTCACCACAGCAAAACTATGGCTACACCTTC. It encodes CASSSPQQNYGYTF.

Worth noting for this clone: An end of the junction does not agree with germline; a read error may underlie this. The V and J genes are TRBV3-1 (or the pseudogene TRBV3-2) and TRBJ1-1, with 9 bases aligning to TRBD1. CDR1 LGHDT and CDR2 YNNKEL come from the germline V gene (reference sequence). The CDR3 has 15 residues. This CDR3 reads CASSQTGGANSEAFF. The CDR3 DNA reads TGTGCCAGCAGCCAAACAGGGGGCGCGAACTCTGAAGCTTTCTTT.

V and J are TRBV5-1 and TRBJ2-7, with 10 bases matching TRBD1. The V and J ends lost 4 bases and 5 bases, in that order; junction bases with no gene match: 6. This CDR3 is 14 amino acids long. Germline CDR1 reads SGHRS; CDR2 reads YFSETQ. The CDR3 bases are TGCGCCAGCAGCACGGGACAGGGGAAGGACGAGCAGTACTTC. Protein sequence: CASSTGQGKDEQYF.

The chain employs TRBV5-5 and TRBJ2-3; no firm D call. The CDR3 has 11 amino acids. Trimming took 4 bases from V and 5 from J, leaving 5 bases between them. Germline CDR1 is SGHKS and CDR2 is YYEKEE (reference sequence). In DNA form, the CDR3 reads TGTGCCAGCAGCCCCATAGATACGCAGTATTTT. Amino acid sequence: CASSPIDTQYF.

The CDR3 loop reads CASSPRDGSTEAFF. CDR3 DNA: TGTGCCAGCTCACCACGAGACGGGAGCACTGAAGCTTTCTTT. The genes are TRBV18 and TRBJ1-1; no firm D call. The CDR3 is 14 residues long. Germline assignment: CDR1 KGHSH and CDR2 LQKENI. V was cut by 1 base and J by 4 bases, with 10 bases left in between.

The chain is built from TRBV5-1 and TRBJ2-3; 9 nucleotides agree with TRBD2. Germline V gene data show CDR1 as SGHRS and CDR2 as YFSETQ. V lost 0 bases and J lost 2; bases outside the gene matches: 10. CDR3 length equals 18 residues. CDR3 loop: CASSLAAGGTRLTDTQYF. CDR3 coding DNA: TGCGCCAGCAGCTTGGCAGCGGGGGGCACCCGCCTCACAGATACGCAGTATTTT.

CDR3 in amino acids: CASSGENEKLFF. The CDR3 bases are TGTGCCAGCAGCGGAGAAAATGAAAAACTGTTTTTT. The J gene is TRBJ1-4, the V gene TRBV5-4, with no clear D. The CDR3 has 12 residues. CDR1 and CDR2 (germline): SGHNT, YYREEE (reference sequence). V was pared by 4 bases and J by 5 bases, with 6 bases between.

The chain uses TRBV27 and TRBJ2-3; 15 bases fit TRBD2. This CDR3 is built from 17 residues. V was pared by 5 bases and J by 3 bases, with 6 bases of the junction left unmatched. CDR1 is MNHEY, CDR2 SMNVEV, per germline (reference sequence). CDR3 sequence reads: CASSPGTSGGWTDTQYF. In DNA form, the CDR3 reads TGTGCCAGCAGTCCCGGGACTAGCGGGGGGTGGACAGATACGCAGTATTTT.

The J gene is TRBJ2-7, the V gene TRBV3-1 (or the pseudogene TRBV3-2), with TRBD1 matching 9 bases. V lost 2 bases to trimming and J lost 4 bases; unmatched junction nucleotides: 9. The CDR3 sequence is 16 residues long. Germline CDR1 and CDR2: LGHDT and YNNKEL (reference sequence). Here the CDR3 DNA reads TGTGCCAGCAGCCAATCTCCCGGGACAGGGATTTACGAGCAGTACTTC. Protein: CASSQSPGTGIYEQYF.

The chain carries TRBV5-1 and TRBJ2-1; TRBD1 matches 11 bases. Germline CDR1 is SGHRS and CDR2 is YFSETQ. This CDR3 region has 14 residues. With 2 bases clipped from V and 8 bases from J, the junction kept 3 bases outside the gene matches. CDR3 bases: TGCGCCAGCAGCTTCCGGACAGGGGGCGATGAGCAGTTCTTC. As protein: CASSFRTGGDEQFF.

This clone has a single count. This rearrangement joins TRBV11-2 to TRBJ2-7; no clear D gene. Trimming shortened V by 4 bases and J by 2 bases, and 15 bases separated the two germline ends. From germline, CDR1 is SGHAT and CDR2 FQNNGV. This CDR3 spans 15 amino acids. Here the CDR3 reads CASSSEDFPPYEQYF. CDR3 nucleotides: TGTGCCAGCAGCTCGGAAGACTTTCCCCCCTACGAGCAGTACTTC.

This clone showed up just once. The chain employs TRBV6-5 and TRBJ1-2; 11 bases agree with TRBD1. Germline CDR1 MNHEY, CDR2 SVGAGI. V was pared by 8 bases and J by 7 bases, with 9 bases of the junction left unmatched. The CDR3 runs to 14 residues. DNA for the CDR3: TGTGCCAGCGGAGGACAGGGGGCGCTCCTTGGCTACACCTTC. Encoded protein: CASGGQGALLGYTF.